The sequence of this T cell receptor (beta chain) was determined in a study of blood T cell repertoires in COVID-19. The sample holds one count of this clone. Only in-frame clones appear in the TCRdb table, and some are missing; sequencing was by immunoSEQ multiplex PCR. This table holds a few hundred thousand clones, approximately 90% found once. The CDR3 spans 14 residues. Losses at the gene ends were 4 bases for V and 2 bases for J; bases not matched to a gene: 5. Germline CDR1 reads SGHAT; CDR2 reads FQNNGV. The sequence came from a woman in her sixties with acute or convalescent COVID-19. Material: peripheral blood. The gene calls are TRBV11-2 and TRBJ2-7; 7 nucleotides agree with TRBD1. CDR3 sequence: CASSSLQGTYEQYF. Here the CDR3 DNA reads TGTGCCAGCAGCTCCCTACAGGGGACCTACGAGCAGTACTTC.